A selection of T cell receptor beta chains follows, all from one sample in a study of OX40 agonist ivuxolimab in advanced cancers. Assay used: immunoSEQ multiplex PCR; TCRdb lists only in-frame clones, some missing. The table has 40,000 to 60,000 clones, approximately 91% seen once; the top ten hold about 7%. The sequences come from CD4+ or CD8+ T cells sorted from blood, collected in a trial of the OX40 agonist ivuxolimab. Receptors originate from an adult with an advanced solid tumor such as melanoma, head and neck, liver or kidney cancer. The CDR3 runs from the conserved cysteine through the conserved F or W. Each record gives: D gene, clone size, V gene, J gene, CDR3 protein, CDR3 DNA. D genes are given only for firm matches. Part of the rows lack a size; the others show once, few, many or a class for expanded clones.

d_call: -; clone_size: -; v_call: TRBV4-1; j_call: TRBJ1-1; cdr3_aa: CASSQAPGGMNTEAFF; cdr3_nt: TGCGCCAGCAGCCAAGCCCCGGGGGGCATGAACACTGAAGCTTTCTTT
d_call: TRBD1; clone_size: -; v_call: TRBV6-6; j_call: TRBJ2-2; cdr3_aa: CASTDRANTGELFF; cdr3_nt: TGTGCCAGCACGGACAGGGCAAACACCGGGGAGCTGTTTTTT
d_call: TRBD1; clone_size: -; v_call: TRBV11-2; j_call: TRBJ2-1; cdr3_aa: CASTGTGINEQFF; cdr3_nt: TGTGCCAGCACAGGGACAGGGATCAATGAGCAGTTCTTC
d_call: -; clone_size: -; v_call: TRBV12-5; j_call: TRBJ1-2; cdr3_aa: CASGSGVREFDGYTF; cdr3_nt: TGTGCTAGTGGGTCGGGGGTCAGGGAGTTCGATGGCTACACCTTC
d_call: -; clone_size: once; v_call: TRBV10-2; j_call: TRBJ1-1; cdr3_aa: CASSDSVFRQGNTEAFF; cdr3_nt: TGCGCCAGCAGTGATTCAGTTTTTCGGCAGGGTAACACTGAAGCTTTCTTT
d_call: TRBD1; clone_size: once; v_call: TRBV7-9; j_call: TRBJ2-1; cdr3_aa: CASSSRGLEQFF; cdr3_nt: TGTGCCAGCAGCTCGAGGGGGCTGGAGCAGTTCTTC
d_call: TRBD1; clone_size: -; v_call: TRBV7-8; j_call: TRBJ2-7; cdr3_aa: CASSLGDRDGEQYF; cdr3_nt: TGTGCCAGCAGCTTAGGCGACAGGGATGGCGAGCAGTACTTC
d_call: TRBD1; clone_size: -; v_call: TRBV27; j_call: TRBJ1-5; cdr3_aa: CASSFGPTGSNQPQHF; cdr3_nt: TGTGCCAGCAGTTTTGGTCCGACAGGGAGCAATCAGCCCCAGCATTTT
d_call: -; clone_size: few; v_call: TRBV19; j_call: TRBJ1-1; cdr3_aa: CASKRDMNTEAFF; cdr3_nt: TGTGCCAGTAAAAGGGACATGAACACTGAAGCTTTCTTT
d_call: -; clone_size: -; v_call: TRBV6-1; j_call: TRBJ2-6; cdr3_aa: CASISVISGANVLTF; cdr3_nt: TGTGCCAGCATAAGCGTTATCTCTGGGGCCAACGTCCTGACTTTC
d_call: TRBD1; clone_size: -; v_call: TRBV4-2; j_call: TRBJ1-5; cdr3_aa: CASSQEQGANQPQHF; cdr3_nt: TGTGCCAGCAGCCAAGAACAGGGGGCCAATCAGCCCCAGCATTTT